This T cell receptor beta chain was recorded in a study of somatic mutations in cytotoxic T cells in rheumatoid arthritis. Germline V gives CDR1 PRHDT, CDR2 FYEKMQ (reference sequence). CDR3 length: 19 residues. V trimming: 5 bases; J trimming: 8 bases; junction bases outside the gene matches: 18. Positively selected by magnetic beads, CD4+ and CD8+ cells were purity-checked by flow cytometry. Turning to this clone: What it binds is unknown.

General study results and limits: Slight underrepresentation of TRBV07 in rheumatoid arthritis patients was not adjusted for multiple comparisons. Neither rheumatoid arthritis patients nor age-matched healthy controls had significantly different CD8+ T-cell clonality from the other group. In rheumatoid arthritis patients, unlike healthy controls, CD8+ clonality rose with age.

Method: immunoSEQ multiplex PCR; TCRdb's copy keeps in-frame clones and lacks some. This sample has fewer than 25,000 clones; roughly 80% occur once, and the top ten carry 10% to 13%. The receptor's source is a woman in her fifties or sixties in good health. This rearrangement joins TRBV13 to TRBJ2-1, with 13 bases aligning to TRBD2. Sequencing was done on a sample of CD8+ T cells sorted from blood. The CDR3 loop reads CASSPPWGTSGRAGYEQFF. In DNA, the CDR3 is TGTGCCAGCAGCCCACCATGGGGCACTAGCGGGAGGGCCGGCTATGAGCAGTTCTTC.